This T cell receptor beta chain was identified in a study of blood T cell repertoires in COVID-19. Overall study context: Sources were T cells, B-cell-depleted T cells, or PBMCs; the material itself was cDNA or gDNA.

TCRdb's table, derived via immunoSEQ multiplex PCR, lists solely in-frame clones and lacks some. The table includes around 220,000 clones, about 88% detected once. This CDR3 has 13 amino acids. Trimming removed 4 bases from V and 7 bases from J, with 11 bases in between. The germline gives CDR1 SGHAT, CDR2 FQNNGV. Sample: peripheral blood. V is TRBV11-2 and J is TRBJ1-5, with D unclear. This TCR derives from a man in his forties or fifties with active or convalescent COVID-19. The CDR3 sequence is CASSSTREQPQHF. The CDR3 DNA follows: TGTGCCAGCAGCTCGACTCGGGAACAGCCCCAGCATTTT.